Reported below is one TCR beta chain. Antigen: not known. The data stem from a study of T cell repertoires in cytomegalovirus infection. Study context: The authors used CMV epitopes that were HLA-C-restricted (recently identified) and HLA-B-restricted (well studied).

Each CDR3 protein gets one entry after TCRdb re-called the reads with MiXCR. Among 450,000 to 600,000 distinct CDR3 sequences listed, roughly 34% were seen once. General study results and limits: Clonotype analysis showed dominance of the ex vivo response by HLA-C-restricted CMV-specific TCR beta clonotypes.

The material was cultured PBMCs, obtained from culture after CMV antigen stimulation. The TCR originated in a human donor in good health (CMV status not recorded). Some clones in this sample may be carry-over from other donors' samples.

The CDR3 protein is CASSLVGTPERGYTF. DNA for the CDR3: TGCGCCAGCAGCTTGGTCGGCACCCCAGAACGTGGCTACACCTTC. The gene calls are TRBV5-1 and TRBJ1-2; D gene unclear. V lost 0 bases and J 7 bases, leaving 16 bases between the germline ends. The germline gives CDR1 SGHRS, CDR2 YFSETQ. The CDR3 is 15 residues long.